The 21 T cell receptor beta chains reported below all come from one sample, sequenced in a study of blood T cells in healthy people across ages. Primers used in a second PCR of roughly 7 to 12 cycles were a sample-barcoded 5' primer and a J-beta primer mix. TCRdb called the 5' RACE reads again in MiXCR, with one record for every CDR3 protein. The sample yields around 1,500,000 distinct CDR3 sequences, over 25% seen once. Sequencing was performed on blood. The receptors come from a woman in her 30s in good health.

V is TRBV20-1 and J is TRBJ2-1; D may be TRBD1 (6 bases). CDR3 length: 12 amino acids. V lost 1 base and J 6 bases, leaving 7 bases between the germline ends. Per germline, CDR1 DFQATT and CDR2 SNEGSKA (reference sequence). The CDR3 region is CSARGTVNEQFF. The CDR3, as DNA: TGCAGTGCTAGAGGGACAGTCAATGAGCAGTTCTTC.

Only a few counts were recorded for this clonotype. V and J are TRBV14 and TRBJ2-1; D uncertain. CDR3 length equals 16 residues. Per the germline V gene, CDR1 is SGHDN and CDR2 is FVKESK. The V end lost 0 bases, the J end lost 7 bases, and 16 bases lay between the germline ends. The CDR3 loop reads CASSQDRIPAANEQFF. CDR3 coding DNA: TGTGCCAGCAGCCAAGATAGGATCCCGGCGGCTAATGAGCAGTTCTTC.

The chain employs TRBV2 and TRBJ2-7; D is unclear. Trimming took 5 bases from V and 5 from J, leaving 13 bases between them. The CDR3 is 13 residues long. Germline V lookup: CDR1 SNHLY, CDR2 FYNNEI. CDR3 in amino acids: CASSRSRVHEQYF. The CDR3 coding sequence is TGTGCCAGCAGTCGTTCTAGGGTTCACGAGCAGTACTTC.

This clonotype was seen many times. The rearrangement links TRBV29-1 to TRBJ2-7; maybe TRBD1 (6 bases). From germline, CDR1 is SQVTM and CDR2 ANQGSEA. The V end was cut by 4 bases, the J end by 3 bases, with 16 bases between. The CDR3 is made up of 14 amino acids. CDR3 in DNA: TGCAGCGTTGGGAGTAGGGACACATACTACGAGCAGTACTTC. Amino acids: CSVGSRDTYYEQYF.

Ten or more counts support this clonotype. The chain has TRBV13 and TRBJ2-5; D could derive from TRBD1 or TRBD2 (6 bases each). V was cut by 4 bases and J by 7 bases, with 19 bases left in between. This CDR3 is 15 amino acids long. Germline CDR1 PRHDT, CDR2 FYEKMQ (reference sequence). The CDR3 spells CASSSESGATGTQYF. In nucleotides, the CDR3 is TGTGCCAGCAGCTCCGAGTCGGGGGCGACGGGGACCCAGTACTTC.

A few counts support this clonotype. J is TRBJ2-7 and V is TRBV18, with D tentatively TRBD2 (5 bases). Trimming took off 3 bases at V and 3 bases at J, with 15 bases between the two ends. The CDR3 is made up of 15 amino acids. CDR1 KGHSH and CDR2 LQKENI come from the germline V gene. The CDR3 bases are TGTGCCAGCTCACCTTCGGAGGCCTGGGGCTACGAGCAGTACTTC. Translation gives CASSPSEAWGYEQYF.

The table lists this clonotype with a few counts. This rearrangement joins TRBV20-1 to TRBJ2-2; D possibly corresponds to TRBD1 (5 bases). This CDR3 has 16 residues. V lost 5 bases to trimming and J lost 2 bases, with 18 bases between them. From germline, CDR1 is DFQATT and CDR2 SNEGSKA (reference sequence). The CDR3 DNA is TGCAGTGCTCTCAGGGCTAGGACCACAAACACCGGGGAGCTGTTTTTT. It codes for CSALRARTTNTGELFF.

The CDR3 here is CASSELAGGANEQFF. The CDR3 bases are TGTGCCAGCAGCGAACTAGCGGGAGGAGCCAATGAGCAGTTCTTC. V gene TRBV12-3 or TRBV12-4 combines with J gene TRBJ2-1; 12 nucleotides agree with TRBD2. Germline trimming cut 6 bases from V and 6 bases from J; bases unmatched to any gene: 6. There are 15 residues in the CDR3.

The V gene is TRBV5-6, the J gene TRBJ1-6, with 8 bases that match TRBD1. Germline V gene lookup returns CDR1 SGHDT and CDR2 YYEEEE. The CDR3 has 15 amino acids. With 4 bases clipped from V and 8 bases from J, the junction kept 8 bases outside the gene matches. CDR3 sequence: CASSPGTGGDSPLHF. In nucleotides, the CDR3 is TGTGCCAGCAGCCCCGGGACAGGAGGAGATTCACCCCTCCACTTT. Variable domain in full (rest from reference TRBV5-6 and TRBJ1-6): DAGVTQSPTHLIKTRGQQVTLRCSPKSGHDTVSWYQQALGQGPQFIFQYYEEEERQRGNFPDRFSGHQFPNYSSELNVNALLLGDSALYLCASSPGTGGDSPLHFGNGTRLTVT.

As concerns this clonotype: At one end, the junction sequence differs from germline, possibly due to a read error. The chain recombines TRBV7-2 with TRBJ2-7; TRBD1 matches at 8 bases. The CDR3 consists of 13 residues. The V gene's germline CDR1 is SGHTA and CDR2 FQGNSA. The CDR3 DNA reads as TGTGCCGGCAGCTTAGGGACAGGTTTCGAGCAGTACTTC. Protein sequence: CAGSLGTGFEQYF.

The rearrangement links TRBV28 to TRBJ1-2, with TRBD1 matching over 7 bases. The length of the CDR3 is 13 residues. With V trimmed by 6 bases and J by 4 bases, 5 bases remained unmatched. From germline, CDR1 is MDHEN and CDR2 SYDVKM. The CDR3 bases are TGTGCCAGCAGACTGGGACAGAGCTATGGCTACACCTTC. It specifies CASRLGQSYGYTF.

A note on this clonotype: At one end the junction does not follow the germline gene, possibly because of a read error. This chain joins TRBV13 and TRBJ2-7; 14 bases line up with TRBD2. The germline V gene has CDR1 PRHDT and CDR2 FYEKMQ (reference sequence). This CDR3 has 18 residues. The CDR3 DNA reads TGTGCCAGCAGCCTAGGCGCCCGACTAGCGGGGGGGATAGCCGAGCAGTACTTC. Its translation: CASSLGARLAGGIAEQYF.

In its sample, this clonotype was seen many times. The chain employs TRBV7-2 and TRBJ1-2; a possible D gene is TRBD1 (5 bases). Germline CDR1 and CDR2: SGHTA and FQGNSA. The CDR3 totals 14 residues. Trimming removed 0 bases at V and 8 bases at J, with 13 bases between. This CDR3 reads CASSLAVQGEGYTF. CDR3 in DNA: TGTGCCAGCAGCTTAGCTGTGCAGGGTGAAGGCTACACCTTC.

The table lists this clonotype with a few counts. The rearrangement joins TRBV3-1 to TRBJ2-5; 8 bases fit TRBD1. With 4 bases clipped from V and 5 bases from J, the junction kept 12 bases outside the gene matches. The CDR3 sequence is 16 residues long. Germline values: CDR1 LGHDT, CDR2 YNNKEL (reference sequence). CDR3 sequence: CASSPEGTRGRETQYF. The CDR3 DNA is TGTGCCAGCAGCCCGGAGGGTACCAGGGGGCGGGAGACCCAGTACTTC.

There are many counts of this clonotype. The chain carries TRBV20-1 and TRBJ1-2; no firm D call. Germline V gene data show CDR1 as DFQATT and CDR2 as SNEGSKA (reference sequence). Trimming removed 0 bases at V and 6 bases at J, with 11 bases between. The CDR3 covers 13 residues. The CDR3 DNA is TGCAGTGCTAGAGATGAGGCCGGGAATGGCTACACCTTC. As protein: CSARDEAGNGYTF.

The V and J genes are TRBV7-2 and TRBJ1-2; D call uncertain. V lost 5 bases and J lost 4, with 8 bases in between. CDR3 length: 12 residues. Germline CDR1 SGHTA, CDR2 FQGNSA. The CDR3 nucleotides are TGTACCAGCAGCCCGCTCGGCTATGGCTACACCTTC. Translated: CTSSPLGYGYTF.

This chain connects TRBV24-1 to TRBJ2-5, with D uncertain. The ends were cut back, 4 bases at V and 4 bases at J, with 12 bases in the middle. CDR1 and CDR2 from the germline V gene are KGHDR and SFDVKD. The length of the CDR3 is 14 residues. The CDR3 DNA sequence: TGTGCCACCAGTGAATCGACCACGGGAGAGACCCAGTACTTC. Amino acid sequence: CATSESTTGETQYF.

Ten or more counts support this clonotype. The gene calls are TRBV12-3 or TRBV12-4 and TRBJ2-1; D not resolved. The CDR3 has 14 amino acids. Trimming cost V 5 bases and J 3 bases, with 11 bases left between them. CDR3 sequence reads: CASSPWEVYNEQFF. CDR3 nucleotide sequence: TGTGCCAGCAGTCCCTGGGAAGTCTACAATGAGCAGTTCTTC.

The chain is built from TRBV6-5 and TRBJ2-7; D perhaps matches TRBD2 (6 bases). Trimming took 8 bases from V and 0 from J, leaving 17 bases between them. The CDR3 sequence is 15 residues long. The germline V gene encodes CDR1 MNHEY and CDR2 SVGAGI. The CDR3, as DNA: TGTGCCAGCTGTTTGAGGCGGGATGGCTCCTACGAGCAGTACTTC. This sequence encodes CASCLRRDGSYEQYF.

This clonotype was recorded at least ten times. The CDR3 DNA follows: TGTGCCAGCAGCTTAGCGGTGGGTTCCGAGACCCAGTACTTC. Translation: CASSLAVGSETQYF. The rearrangement joins TRBV7-9 to TRBJ2-5, with D unclear. This CDR3 has 14 residues. CDR1 is SEHNR, CDR2 FQNEAQ, per germline (reference sequence). With 0 bases removed from V and 5 bases from J, the gap between germline ends came to 10 bases.

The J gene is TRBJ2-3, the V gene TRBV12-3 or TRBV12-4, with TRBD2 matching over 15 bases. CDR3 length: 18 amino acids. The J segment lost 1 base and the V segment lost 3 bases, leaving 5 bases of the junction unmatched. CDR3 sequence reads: CASSFRTSGREGTDTQYF. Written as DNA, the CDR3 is TGTGCCAGCAGTTTCAGGACTAGCGGGAGGGAGGGCACAGATACGCAGTATTTT.